This T cell receptor (beta chain) was sequenced during a study of cytomegalovirus exposure and HLA in healthy donors. This clone was counted a single time. The PCR used 60 Vbeta and 13 Jbeta primers. The data were produced by immunoSEQ multiplex PCR, yet TCRdb's version contains in-frame clones alone and is incomplete. Altogether approximately 140,000 clones are present, roughly three quarters being singletons, with the ten largest covering more than 4.5%. The CDR3 loop spans 13 amino acids. CDR1 and CDR2 (germline): LNHDA, SQIVND (reference sequence). Trimming stripped 1 base from V and 7 bases from J, with 9 bases between.

This receptor was identified in a woman between 45 and 65 years old in good health and CMV-seronegative. The chain has TRBV19 and TRBJ2-3; D is ambiguous. The specimen was PBMCs. The CDR3 DNA reads as TGTGCCAGTAGTATAGGGCCCGTAAATACGCAGTATTTT. Protein sequence: CASSIGPVNTQYF.